This TCR beta chain was sequenced in a study of metastatic and nonmetastatic thyroid tumors. A single count supports this clone. Its antigen remains unknown. Via MiXCR, TCRdb re-called the PCR reads. This table holds around 40,000 clones, about a sixth found once. Broader study findings: Significantly greater TCR beta diversity was reportedly found in malignant thyroid tumors than in benign nodules (in blood and tumor).

There were no patients who had received any treatment before thyroid surgery. Sequencing was carried out using blood. The clonotype was recovered from a male donor with papillary thyroid cancer or a benign thyroid nodule (not recorded which). Some clones in this sample may be carry-over from other donors' samples.

The CDR3 loop is CSDVEERLSETQYF. The CDR3, as DNA: TGCAGTGATGTGGAGGAGCGGCTTTCGGAGACCCAGTACTTC. The chain combines TRBV20-1 with TRBJ2-5, with a tentative D call TRBD2 (5 bases). CDR3 size: 14 residues. CDR1 is DFQATT and CDR2 is SNEGSKA in the germline V gene (reference sequence). Trimming cost V 7 bases and J 5 bases, with 20 bases left between them.